This TCR beta chain appears in the sequencing data of a study of cytomegalovirus exposure and HLA in healthy donors. For the study at large: A later analysis reported the same platform for the 100 to 150 validation repertoires and the 666 first-cohort repertoires. Regarding the study as a whole: In vitro checks showed that a few CMV-associated chains really do target CMV antigens. Researchers counted some 150 TCR beta chains as cytomegalovirus-associated.

Note on this clone: Its antigen is as yet unknown.

Repertoires were generated with immunoSEQ multiplex PCR, while TCRdb's copy carries only in-frame clones and drops some. The sample gives 180,000 or so clones, 86% of which show up once; 6% to 8.5% is in the top ten. Specimen: PBMCs. This TCR came from a man in his thirties or forties in good health and CMV-seropositive.

In DNA, the CDR3 is TGCGCCAGCAGGCCTTGGTCAGGGAGCGAGCAGTACTTC. Encoded protein: CASRPWSGSEQYF. The chain recombines TRBV5-1 with TRBJ2-7, with D perhaps being TRBD1 or TRBD2 (5 bases each). Germline V CDR1 and CDR2: SGHRS, YFSETQ. Trimming pared 5 bases from V and 6 bases from J, leaving 15 bases between. The CDR3 runs 13 residues.